Sequencing of this TCR beta chain was carried out in a study of T cells after posttransplantation cyclophosphamide. Using immunoSEQ multiplex PCR, the repertoire was profiled, and TCRdb retains in-frame clones only, with some absent. The data show approximately 6,000 clones, with none appearing a single time. This clone was observed at least ten times. Busulfan-fludarabine conditioning, marrow transplant, and cyclophosphamide on days +3 and +4 were administered. The germline V gene has CDR1 SGHAT and CDR2 FQNNGV. The V end lost 2 bases, the J end lost 8 bases, and 12 bases lay between the germline ends. The CDR3 covers 13 residues.

The sample here was PBMCs, taken after allogeneic stem cell transplant with posttransplant cyclophosphamide. The receptor was derived from a male patient in his sixties who received an allogeneic stem cell transplant from a related donor, was CMV-positive, and had no GVHD. The graft donor may account for some of the T cells. The gene calls are TRBV11-2 and TRBJ1-1, with D perhaps matching TRBD1 (5 bases). CDR3 bases: TGTGCCAGCAGCTTATACGGGGAGGGGGAAGCTTTCTTT. Amino acid sequence: CASSLYGEGEAFF. Combining the CDR3 with reference TRBV11-2 and TRBJ1-1 gives the whole variable domain EAGVAQSPRYKIIEKRQSVAFWCNPISGHATLYWYQQILGQGPKLLIQFQNNGVVDDSQLPKDRFSAERLKGVDSTLKIQPAKLEDSAVYLCASSLYGEGEAFFGQGTRLTVV.